The 8 T cell receptor beta chains below all came from one sample that was sequenced in a study of regulatory T cells in long-lasting Graves disease. To make TCR beta libraries, researchers used iRepertoire HTBI primers and Arm-PCR of CDR3 regions. TCRdb called the multiplex PCR reads again in MiXCR, with one record for every CDR3 protein. The table lists hundreds of thousands of distinct CDR3 sequences, about 15% of them singletons. The sample's time point: newly diagnosed GD, antithyroid drugs for less than 3 months. TCR sequences were obtained from RNA taken from PBMCs. The sample also formed part of further work on T cells in Graves' hyperthyroidism and ophthalmopathy.

The sample in question was peripheral blood mononuclear cells (PBMCs), obtained at new diagnosis, from a patient treated with antithyroid drugs. The receptors were gathered from a woman aged 40 to 50 with Graves disease.

The sample holds many counts of this clonotype. The chain links TRBV2 to TRBJ2-2, with TRBD2 matching over 7 bases. Germline V CDR1 and CDR2: SNHLY, FYNNEI. V trimming: 6 bases; J trimming: 7 bases; junction bases outside the gene matches: 5. The CDR3 runs 13 residues. Here the CDR3 DNA reads TGTGCCAGCAGGGCGGGAGCCGGCGGGGAGCTGTTTTTT. It yields the protein CASRAGAGGELFF.

The gene calls are TRBV20-1 and TRBJ2-1; 12 bases agree with TRBD2. V gave up 5 bases and J gave up 2 bases; unmatched junction bases: 4. From germline, CDR1 is DFQATT and CDR2 SNEGSKA (reference sequence). The CDR3 runs 15 residues. The CDR3 DNA follows: TGCAGTGCTCCGGGACTAGCGGGCGCCTACAATGAGCAGTTCTTC. Amino acid sequence: CSAPGLAGAYNEQFF.

V gene TRBV28 combines with J gene TRBJ2-2; TRBD2 aligns across 12 bases. The CDR3 has 16 amino acids. Germline V CDR1 and CDR2: MDHEN, SYDVKM. The V segment lost 6 bases and the J segment 3 bases; nucleotides outside the gene matches: 5. CDR3 loop: CASRLAGGRDTGELFF. In DNA form, the CDR3 reads TGTGCCAGCAGACTAGCGGGAGGTCGGGACACCGGGGAGCTGTTTTTT.

This clonotype was picked up many times. The CDR3 coding sequence is TGTGCCAGCAAACCAGCCGGGACAGCCTACTACGAGCAGTACTTC. Protein: CASKPAGTAYYEQYF. The chain uses TRBV6-2 or TRBV6-3 and TRBJ2-7, with TRBD1 matching 7 bases. Trimming removed 7 bases from V and 3 bases from J; junction bases left unmatched: 12. The germline V gene has CDR1 MNHEY and CDR2 SVGEGT. The CDR3 contains 15 residues.

This rearrangement joins TRBV29-1 to TRBJ2-5; 11 bases align to TRBD1. Germline CDR1 SQVTM, CDR2 ANQGSEA. The CDR3 extends over 14 amino acids. V gave up 4 bases and J gave up 5 bases; unmatched junction bases: 6. CDR3 region: CSVGTGGFGETQYF. Written as DNA, the CDR3 is TGCAGCGTTGGGACAGGGGGCTTCGGGGAGACCCAGTACTTC. The variable domain in full, completed from reference TRBV29-1 and TRBJ2-5, reads SAVISQKPSRDICQRGTSLTIQCQVDSQVTMMFWYRQQPGQSLTLIATANQGSEATYESGFVIDKFPISRPNLTFSTLTVSNMSPEDSSIYLCSVGTGGFGETQYFGPGTRLLVL.

This clonotype came up many times. The chain carries TRBV4-1 and TRBJ1-1; 9 bases fit TRBD1. The ends lost 4 bases at V and 5 bases at J; junction bases unmatched: 5. Germline CDR1 MGHRA, CDR2 YSYEKL. This CDR3 has 14 residues. CDR3 sequence (DNA): TGCGCCAGCAGCCGGGACAGGGTGGGGACTGAAGCTTTCTTT. Its translation: CASSRDRVGTEAFF.

This clonotype appeared a few times. This chain uses TRBV3-1 with TRBJ2-1; 14 bases are a match to TRBD2. CDR1 is LGHDT and CDR2 is YNNKEL in the germline V gene (reference sequence). The J segment lost 6 bases and the V segment lost 4 bases, leaving 5 bases of the junction unmatched. There are 16 residues in the CDR3. The CDR3 bases are TGTGCCAGCAGCCTCGGGACTAGCGGGAGTATCAATGAGCAGTTCTTC. This codes for CASSLGTSGSINEQFF.

In DNA, the CDR3 is TGCGCCAGCAGCTTGGATGGGGGACTAGCGGGAGGTATCCGCACAGATACGCAGTATTTT. Amino acid sequence: CASSLDGGLAGGIRTDTQYF. The rearrangement uses TRBV5-1 and TRBJ2-3, with 15 nucleotides matching TRBD2. V shed 0 bases, J shed 1 base, and the junction held 9 bases outside the gene matches. CDR3 length equals 20 residues. The germline V gene encodes CDR1 SGHRS and CDR2 YFSETQ.